This is a list of T cell receptor beta chains from one sample in a study of blood T cell repertoires in COVID-19. Here immunoSEQ multiplex PCR was the method, and the copy in TCRdb shows in-frame clones only, minus some. The repertoire includes 70,000 or so clones, over 75% of them detected once, and under 6.5% sits in the top ten. Sequenced input: peripheral blood. The source of these receptors is a young woman with acute or convalescent COVID-19. CDR3s include the opening cysteine and the closing phenylalanine or tryptophan. A D gene is named only where the DNA matches it firmly. A clone size is listed for some rows: how often the clone was seen (once, few, many), or a class if it is expanded.

d_gene	v_gene	j_gene	abundance	CDR3aa	CDR3nt
TRBD2	TRBV6-2/TRBV6-3	TRBJ2-1	-	CASSYPEAGATYNEQFF	TGTGCCAGCAGTTATCCTGAAGCGGGAGCGACCTACAATGAGCAGTTCTTC
-	TRBV13	TRBJ2-3	-	CASSPAAASTDTQYF	TGTGCCAGCAGTCCGGCGGCAGCTAGCACAGATACGCAGTATTTT
-	TRBV7-9	TRBJ1-3	-	CASSYGGGHRSGNTIYF	TGTGCCAGCAGCTACGGTGGGGGACATCGCTCTGGAAACACCATATATTTT
-	TRBV19	TRBJ1-5	-	CASSVSGTNQPQHF	TGTGCCAGTAGTGTCTCCGGGACAAATCAGCCCCAGCATTTT
TRBD1	TRBV6-5	TRBJ1-1	-	CASSRQTGVGTEAFF	TGTGCCAGCAGTCGTCAGACAGGGGTGGGCACTGAAGCTTTCTTT
-	TRBV6-5	TRBJ1-3	once	CATNRDSGNTIYF	TGTGCCACCAACAGGGATAGTGGAAACACCATATATTTT
-	TRBV5-6	TRBJ1-1	-	CASSLALTSNTEAFF	TGTGCCAGCAGCTTGGCTCTAACTTCGAACACTGAAGCTTTCTTT
TRBD1	TRBV27	TRBJ1-2	-	CASSLERTGVYGYTF	TGTGCCAGCAGTTTAGAGAGGACAGGGGTCTATGGCTACACCTTC
-	TRBV7-2	TRBJ2-2	-	CASPGLTRSGELFF	TGTGCCTCCCCCGGGTTAACTCGTTCCGGGGAGCTGTTTTTT
-	TRBV7-9	TRBJ1-4	-	CASSQNLGGGVANEKLFF	TGTGCCAGCAGCCAAAACTTGGGGGGAGGTGTGGCTAATGAAAAACTGTTTTTT
TRBD1	TRBV5-1	TRBJ1-2	few	CASSVDRGYGYTF	TGCGCCAGCAGCGTGGACAGGGGCTATGGCTACACCTTC
TRBD2	TRBV5-6	TRBJ2-3	-	CASSLGLAGFTDTQYF	TGTGCCAGCAGCTTGGGGCTAGCGGGATTTACCGATACGCAGTATTTT
TRBD2	TRBV4-1	TRBJ2-2	-	CASSQTGTSGGELFF	TGCGCCAGCAGCCAAACCGGGACTAGCGGCGGGGAGCTGTTTTTT
TRBD1	TRBV30	TRBJ2-1	-	CAWSGGQSSYNEQFF	TGTGCCTGGAGTGGGGGACAGTCCTCCTACAATGAGCAGTTCTTC
TRBD1	TRBV7-9	TRBJ1-1	-	CATRTGAREAFF	TGTGCCACTCGGACAGGGGCTCGGGAAGCTTTCTTT
TRBD1	TRBV5-1	TRBJ2-7	-	CASSLDWGRGLDEQYF	TGCGCCAGCAGCTTGGACTGGGGCAGGGGGCTAGACGAGCAGTACTTC
TRBD2	TRBV5-1	TRBJ2-1	-	CASSFDGRAVFYNEQFF	TGCGCCAGCAGCTTCGACGGGAGGGCTGTCTTCTACAATGAGCAGTTCTTC
-	TRBV29-1	TRBJ2-3	-	CSVEEGLMSDTQYF	TGCAGCGTTGAGGAGGGGCTTATGTCAGATACGCAGTATTTT
-	TRBV11-2	TRBJ1-4	few	CASSDQPGINEKLFF	TGTGCCAGCTCCGATCAACCAGGGATTAATGAAAAACTGTTTTTT
TRBD1	TRBV18	TRBJ1-2	-	CASSPETGIDGYTF	TGTGCCAGCTCACCGGAGACAGGGATTGATGGCTACACCTTC
TRBD2	TRBV5-1	TRBJ2-1	-	CASSFWGGNEQFF	TGCGCCAGCAGCTTTTGGGGAGGGAATGAGCAGTTCTTC
TRBD1	TRBV6-6	TRBJ2-6	-	CASSRQGTGANVLTF	TGTGCCAGCAGCCGACAGGGGACCGGGGCCAACGTCCTGACTTTC
TRBD1	TRBV6-5	TRBJ1-5	-	CASGTGVFNQPQHF	TGTGCCAGCGGGACAGGGGTCTTCAATCAGCCCCAGCATTTT
-	TRBV7-9	TRBJ2-3	-	CASSLLVGDTQYF	TGTGCCAGCAGCTTGTTAGTCGGAGATACGCAGTATTTT
TRBD2	TRBV2	TRBJ2-5	-	CASSDLAGVGQYF	TGTGCCAGCAGTGACCTAGCGGGAGTTGGCCAGTACTTC
-	TRBV6-5	TRBJ1-1	-	CASSLQGFEAFF	TGTGCCAGCAGTTTGCAGGGGTTTGAAGCTTTCTTT
-	TRBV28	TRBJ1-1	-	CASSTTDPRGAFF	TGTGCCAGCAGTACGACCGACCCGCGCGGGGCTTTCTTT
-	TRBV7-2	TRBJ1-1	-	CASSFLQGGITEAFF	TGTGCCAGCAGCTTTTTACAGGGTGGGATTACTGAAGCTTTCTTT
TRBD2	TRBV7-2	TRBJ2-3	-	CASSFSPSGSGTDTQYF	TGTGCCAGCAGCTTTAGCCCTAGCGGGAGCGGGACAGATACGCAGTATTTT
TRBD1	TRBV19	TRBJ1-3	-	CASSMWDRYSGNTIYF	TGTGCCAGTAGTATGTGGGACAGGTACTCTGGAAACACCATATATTTT
TRBD1	TRBV5-5	TRBJ2-7	-	CASSSSGTGNYEQYF	TGTGCCAGCAGCTCCTCCGGGACAGGAAACTACGAGCAGTACTTC
TRBD2	TRBV6-2/TRBV6-3	TRBJ2-1	-	CASGQGASGNEQFF	TGTGCCAGCGGCCAAGGGGCTAGCGGCAATGAGCAGTTCTTC
TRBD1	TRBV2	TRBJ1-1	once	CASSVTGRTEAFF	TGTGCCAGCAGTGTGACAGGGCGCACTGAAGCTTTCTTT
-	TRBV5-1	TRBJ2-5	-	CASSREGARETQYF	TGCGCCAGCAGCCGGGAGGGGGCCCGAGAGACCCAGTACTTC
TRBD1	TRBV10-2	TRBJ2-1	-	CASSARTGFYNEQFF	TGCGCCAGCAGTGCACGGACAGGGTTCTACAATGAGCAGTTCTTC
-	TRBV2	TRBJ1-5	-	CASRSGGDQPQHF	TGTGCCAGCAGGAGTGGTGGAGATCAGCCCCAGCATTTT
-	TRBV25-1	TRBJ1-4	-	CASSGIGVREKLFF	TGTGCCAGCAGTGGAATAGGGGTGCGGGAAAAACTGTTTTTT
-	TRBV2	TRBJ1-4	few	CASTPVKGLGTNEKLFF	TGTGCCAGCACTCCGGTCAAGGGGTTGGGGACTAATGAAAAACTGTTTTTT
-	TRBV29-1	TRBJ2-3	-	CSVASGTDTQYF	TGCAGCGTTGCTAGCGGCACAGATACGCAGTATTTT
TRBD2	TRBV6-2/TRBV6-3	TRBJ2-7	-	CASSYSLRGGRLNDEQYF	TGTGCCAGCAGTTACTCACTTCGGGGCGGGAGGTTGAATGACGAGCAGTACTTC
-	TRBV5-8	TRBJ2-5	-	CASSRRTIQETQYF	TGTGCCAGCAGCCGAAGGACAATCCAAGAGACCCAGTACTTC
-	TRBV10-2	TRBJ2-7	-	CASSALPRYEQYF	TGCGCCAGCAGTGCCCTTCCTCGGTACGAGCAGTACTTC
TRBD1	TRBV28	TRBJ1-2	-	CASRGDRGYGYTF	TGTGCCAGCAGAGGAGACAGGGGCTATGGCTACACCTTC
TRBD2	TRBV2	TRBJ2-7	-	CASRVGTSDEQYF	TGTGCCAGCAGGGTTGGGACTAGCGACGAGCAGTACTTC
-	TRBV7-8	TRBJ1-5	-	CASSFYSNQPQHF	TGTGCCAGCAGCTTTTATAGCAATCAGCCCCAGCATTTT
TRBD2	TRBV11-2	TRBJ2-1	-	CASSLTGGRFSGNEQFF	TGTGCCAGCAGCTTAACGGGGGGTCGATTCTCGGGGAATGAGCAGTTCTTC
-	TRBV2	TRBJ1-3	once	CASRTTGLGNTIYF	TGTGCCAGCAGGACAACAGGGCTTGGAAACACCATATATTTT
TRBD2	TRBV7-2	TRBJ2-7	-	CASSLGSLAGYYEQYF	TGTGCCAGCAGCTTAGGGTCACTAGCGGGATACTACGAGCAGTACTTC
TRBD2	TRBV9	TRBJ2-5	-	CASSAPSSGGFQETQYF	TGTGCCAGCAGCGCACCCTCTAGCGGGGGTTTCCAAGAGACCCAGTACTTC
TRBD2	TRBV14	TRBJ2-1	-	CASSRTSVGEQFF	TGTGCCAGCAGTCGGACTAGCGTGGGTGAGCAGTTCTTC
-	TRBV4-3	TRBJ2-7	-	CASSQDTLALPYEQYF	TGCGCCAGCAGCCAAGACACCTTGGCCTTGCCCTACGAGCAGTACTTC
-	TRBV11-2	TRBJ1-6	-	CASSQALGGLGSPLHF	TGTGCCAGCAGCCAGGCCCTAGGGGGATTGGGCTCACCCCTCCACTTT
-	TRBV5-8	TRBJ2-2	once	CASSLRLEATGELFF	TGTGCCAGCAGCTTAAGACTGGAGGCGACCGGGGAGCTGTTTTTT